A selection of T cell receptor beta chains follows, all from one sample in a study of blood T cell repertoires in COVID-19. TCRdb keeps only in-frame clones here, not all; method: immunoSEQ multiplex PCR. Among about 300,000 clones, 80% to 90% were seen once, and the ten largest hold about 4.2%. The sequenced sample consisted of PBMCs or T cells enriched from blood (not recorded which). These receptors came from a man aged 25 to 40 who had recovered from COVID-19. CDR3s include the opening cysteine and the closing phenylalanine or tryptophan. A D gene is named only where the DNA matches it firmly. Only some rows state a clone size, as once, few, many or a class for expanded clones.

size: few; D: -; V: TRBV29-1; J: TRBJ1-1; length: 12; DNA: TGCACCGTACATCGGCAGGGGACTGAAGCTTTCTTT; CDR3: CTVHRQGTEAFF
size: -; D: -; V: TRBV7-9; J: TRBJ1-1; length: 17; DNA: TGTGCCAGCAGCCCAGATGATTTTGGGTCTCTGAGGACTGAAGCTTTCTTT; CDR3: CASSPDDFGSLRTEAFF
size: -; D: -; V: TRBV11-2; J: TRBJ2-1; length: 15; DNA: TGTGCCAGCAGCTTAAGGGGTACTCAGATCTCGGAGCAGTTCTTC; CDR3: CASSLRGTQISEQFF
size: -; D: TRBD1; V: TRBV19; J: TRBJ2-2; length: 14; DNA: TGTGCCAGTCGATACAGGGGTGGAACCGGGGAGCTGTTTTTT; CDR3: CASRYRGGTGELFF
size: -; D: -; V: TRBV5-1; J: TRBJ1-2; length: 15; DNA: TGCGCCAGCAGCTTGAACGGACAGAGATTCTATGGCTACACCTTC; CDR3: CASSLNGQRFYGYTF
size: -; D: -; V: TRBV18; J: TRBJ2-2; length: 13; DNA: TGTGCCAGCTCACCAATCGGGGACGGGGAGCTGTTTTTT; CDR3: CASSPIGDGELFF
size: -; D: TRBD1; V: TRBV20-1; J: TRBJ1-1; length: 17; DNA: TGCAGTGCTAGTGGGATGGGGACAGGGGGCTCTAACACTGAAGCTTTCTTT; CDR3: CSASGMGTGGSNTEAFF
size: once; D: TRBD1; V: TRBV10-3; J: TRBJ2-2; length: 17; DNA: TGTGCCATCAGCTGGGACAGGGGCCTCCGAAGCACCGGGGAGCTGTTTTTT; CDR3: CAISWDRGLRSTGELFF
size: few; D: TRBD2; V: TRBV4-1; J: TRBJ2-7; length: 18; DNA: TGCGCCAGCAGCCAAGATCGAGAGCGGGGGGGCGTGGGTTACGAGCAGTACTTC; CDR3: CASSQDRERGGVGYEQYF
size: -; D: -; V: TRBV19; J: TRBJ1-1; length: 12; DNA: TGTGCCAGTAGTCTCCCCGGCACTGAAGCTTTCTTT; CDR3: CASSLPGTEAFF
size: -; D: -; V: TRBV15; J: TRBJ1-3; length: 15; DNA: TGTGCCACCAGCAGGTCTAGTGCGGCCGGAAACACCATATATTTT; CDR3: CATSRSSAAGNTIYF
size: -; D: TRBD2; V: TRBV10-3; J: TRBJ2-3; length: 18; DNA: TGTGCCACCCTCCGGGGACTAGCGATCGTTACTAGCACAGATACGCAGTATTTT; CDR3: CATLRGLAIVTSTDTQYF
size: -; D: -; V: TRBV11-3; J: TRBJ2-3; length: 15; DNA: TGTGCCAGCAGCTTAGGAACAGGCCAAACAGATACGCAGTATTTT; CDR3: CASSLGTGQTDTQYF
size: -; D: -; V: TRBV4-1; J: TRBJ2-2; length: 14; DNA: TGCGCCAGCACCTCCGGCGGCTCGTACCGGGAGCTGTTTTTT; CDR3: CASTSGGSYRELFF
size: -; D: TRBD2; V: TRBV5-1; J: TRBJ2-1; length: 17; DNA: TGCGCCAGCAGCTCGACTAGCGGGGGGCCATCGTACAATGAGCAGTTCTTC; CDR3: CASSSTSGGPSYNEQFF
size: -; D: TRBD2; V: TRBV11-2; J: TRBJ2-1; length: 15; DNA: TGTGCCAGCAGCTTAGGTAGCGGGAGTATCACTGAGCAGTTCTTC; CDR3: CASSLGSGSITEQFF
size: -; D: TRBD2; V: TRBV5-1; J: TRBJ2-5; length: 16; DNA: TGCGCCAGCATGCGGGGCGGGAGCGGTGTCGCGGAGACCCAGTACTTC; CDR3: CASMRGGSGVAETQYF
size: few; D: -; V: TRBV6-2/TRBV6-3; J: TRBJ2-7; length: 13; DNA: TGTGCCAGCAGTAAAGGCAGGCCATACGAGCAGTACTTC; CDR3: CASSKGRPYEQYF
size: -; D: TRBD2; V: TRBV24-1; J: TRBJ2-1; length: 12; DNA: TGTGCCACCGGAGGACTAGCGGGAGGGCAGTTCTTC; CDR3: CATGGLAGGQFF
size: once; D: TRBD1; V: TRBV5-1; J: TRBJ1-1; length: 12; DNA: TGCGCCAGCAGCTTTGGGACAGGGAAAGCTTTCTTT; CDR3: CASSFGTGKAFF
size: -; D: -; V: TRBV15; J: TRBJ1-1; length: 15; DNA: TGTGCCACCAGCAGAGGAGGGGAGGGGAGCACTGAAGCTTTCTTT; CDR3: CATSRGGEGSTEAFF
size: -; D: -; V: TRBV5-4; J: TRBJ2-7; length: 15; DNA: TGTGCCAGCAGCTACGGCGGAGGGTCCCCCTACGAGCAGTACTTC; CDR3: CASSYGGGSPYEQYF
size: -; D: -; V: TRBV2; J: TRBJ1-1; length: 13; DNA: TGTGCCAGCAGATTTCACAGGGAGGGGGAAGCTTTCTTT; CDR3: CASRFHREGEAFF
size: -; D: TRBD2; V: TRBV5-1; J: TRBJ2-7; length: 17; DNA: TGCGCCAGCAGCGGGGGTCGGGGAGGGTCTCTAGTCCACGAGCAGTACTTC; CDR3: CASSGGRGGSLVHEQYF
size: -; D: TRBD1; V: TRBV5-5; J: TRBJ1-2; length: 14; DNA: TGTGCCAGCAGCTTAGACAGGGTCGCCTATGGCTACACCTTC; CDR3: CASSLDRVAYGYTF
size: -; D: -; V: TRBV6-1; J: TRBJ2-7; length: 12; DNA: TGTGCCAGCAGTGAATCGCGCTACGAGCAGTACTTC; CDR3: CASSESRYEQYF
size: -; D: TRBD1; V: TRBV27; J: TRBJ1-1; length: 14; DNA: TGTGCCAGCGCCGCAGGGGGCGCAACCACTGAAGCTTTCTTT; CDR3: CASAAGGATTEAFF
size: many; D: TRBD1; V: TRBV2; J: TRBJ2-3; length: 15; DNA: TGTGCCAGCAGTCGGCAGGGGGAAGGCACAGATACGCAGTATTTT; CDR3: CASSRQGEGTDTQYF
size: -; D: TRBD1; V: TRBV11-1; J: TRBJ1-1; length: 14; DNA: TGTGCCAGCAGCGGACAGGGGGGGAGCACTGAAGCTTTCTTT; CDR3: CASSGQGGSTEAFF
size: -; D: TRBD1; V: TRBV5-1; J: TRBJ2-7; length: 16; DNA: TGCGCCAGCAGTTCTAATTCCGGGACAGGGATCTACGAGCAGTACTTC; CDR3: CASSSNSGTGIYEQYF
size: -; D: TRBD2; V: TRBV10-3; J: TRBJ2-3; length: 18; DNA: TGTGCCATCAGTGAACGGCTAGCGGGTCCAGCCGTGACAGATACGCAGTATTTT; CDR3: CAISERLAGPAVTDTQYF
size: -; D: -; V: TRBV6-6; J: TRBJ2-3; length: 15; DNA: TGTGCCAGCAGTTCTAGGCTGCGAGACACAGATACGCAGTATTTT; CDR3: CASSSRLRDTDTQYF
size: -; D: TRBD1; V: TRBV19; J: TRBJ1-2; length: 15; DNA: TGTGCCAGTAGTCTGGGACAGACAGCTAACTATGGCTACACCTTC; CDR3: CASSLGQTANYGYTF
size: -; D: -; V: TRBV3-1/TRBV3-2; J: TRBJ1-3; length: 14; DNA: TGTGCCAGCAGCCAAGGTTTCAATGGAAACACCATATATTTT; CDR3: CASSQGFNGNTIYF
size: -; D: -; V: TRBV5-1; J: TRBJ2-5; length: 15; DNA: TGCGCCAGCGCCACCCCCGGGGGACCCCAAGAGACCCAGTACTTC; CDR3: CASATPGGPQETQYF
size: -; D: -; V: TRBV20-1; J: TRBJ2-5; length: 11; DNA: TGCAGTGCTAGGGCCCAAGAGACCCAGTACTTC; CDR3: CSARAQETQYF
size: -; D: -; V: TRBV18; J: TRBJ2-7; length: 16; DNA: TGTGCCAGCTCACCACCGTCAGGCAGGGGAGCCTACGAGCAGTACTTC; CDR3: CASSPPSGRGAYEQYF
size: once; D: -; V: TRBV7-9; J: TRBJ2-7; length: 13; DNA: TGTGCCAGCAGCCTGAAACAGGGATACGAGCAGTACTTC; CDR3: CASSLKQGYEQYF
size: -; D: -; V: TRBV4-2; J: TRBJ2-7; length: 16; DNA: TGTGCCAGCAGCCAGGACACGATACAGAGCTCCTACGAGCAGTACTTC; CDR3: CASSQDTIQSSYEQYF
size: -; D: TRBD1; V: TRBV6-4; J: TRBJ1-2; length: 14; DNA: TGTGCCAGCATCGCGACAGGGCCGTACTATGGCTACACCTTC; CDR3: CASIATGPYYGYTF
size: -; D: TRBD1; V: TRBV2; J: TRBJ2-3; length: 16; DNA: TGTGCCAGCAGTGAAGCGCAGGGGGCGGCTAGGGATACGCAGTATTTT; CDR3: CASSEAQGAARDTQYF
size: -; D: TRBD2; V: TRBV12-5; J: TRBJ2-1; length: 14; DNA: TGTGCTAGTGCCCCTAGCGGCTCCTACAATGAGCAGTTCTTC; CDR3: CASAPSGSYNEQFF
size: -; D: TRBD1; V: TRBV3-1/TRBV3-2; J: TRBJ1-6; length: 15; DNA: TGTGCCAGCAGCCTTCGACAGGGGGAAGGGTCACCCCTCCACTTT; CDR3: CASSLRQGEGSPLHF
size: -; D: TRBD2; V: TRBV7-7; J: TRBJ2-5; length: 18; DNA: TGTGCTAGCAGCGCCCGTCGTTTAGCGGGGGGTACCAGGGAGACCCAGTACTTC; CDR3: CASSARRLAGGTRETQYF
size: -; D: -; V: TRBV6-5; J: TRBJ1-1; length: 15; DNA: TGTGCCAGCAGTTGGTCGCGGGCTAGGGACACTGAAGCTTTCTTT; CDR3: CASSWSRARDTEAFF
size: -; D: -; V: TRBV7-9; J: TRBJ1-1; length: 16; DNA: TGTGCCAGCAGCTTAGGTACGGGACTCGAGAACACTGAAGCTTTCTTT; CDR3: CASSLGTGLENTEAFF
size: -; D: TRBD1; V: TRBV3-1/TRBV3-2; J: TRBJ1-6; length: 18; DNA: TGTGCCAGCAGCCAAGATTCGGGGACAGGGGGCTATAATTCACCCCTCCACTTT; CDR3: CASSQDSGTGGYNSPLHF
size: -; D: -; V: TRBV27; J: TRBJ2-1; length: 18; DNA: TGTGCCAGCAGTTTATCTATGTGGGCGGGGAGCTCCTACAATGAGCAGTTCTTC; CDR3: CASSLSMWAGSSYNEQFF
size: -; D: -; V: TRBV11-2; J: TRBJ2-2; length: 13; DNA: TGTGCCAGCAGCGGATACAGCACCGGGGAGCTGTTTTTT; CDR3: CASSGYSTGELFF
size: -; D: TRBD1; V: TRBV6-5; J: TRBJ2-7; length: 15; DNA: TGTGCCAGCAGTTACTCGGGACAGGGATCCTACGAGCAGTACTTC; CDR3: CASSYSGQGSYEQYF
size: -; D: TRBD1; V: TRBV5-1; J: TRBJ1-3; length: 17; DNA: TGCGCCAGCAGCTTGACAGGGGAACTGTTCTCTGGAAACACCATATATTTT; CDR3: CASSLTGELFSGNTIYF
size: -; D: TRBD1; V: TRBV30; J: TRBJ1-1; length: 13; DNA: TGTGCCTGGAGTGGGACAGGGGTCTCTGAAGCTTTCTTT; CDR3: CAWSGTGVSEAFF
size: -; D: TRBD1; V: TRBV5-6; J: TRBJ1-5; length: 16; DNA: TGTGCCAGCAGTCAGGACAGGGGGAATAGCAATCAGCCCCAGCATTTT; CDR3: CASSQDRGNSNQPQHF
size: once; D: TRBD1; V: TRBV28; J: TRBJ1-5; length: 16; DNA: TGTGCCAGCAGGAAAGGGGGCGGTTATAGCAATCAGCCCCAGCATTTT; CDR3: CASRKGGGYSNQPQHF